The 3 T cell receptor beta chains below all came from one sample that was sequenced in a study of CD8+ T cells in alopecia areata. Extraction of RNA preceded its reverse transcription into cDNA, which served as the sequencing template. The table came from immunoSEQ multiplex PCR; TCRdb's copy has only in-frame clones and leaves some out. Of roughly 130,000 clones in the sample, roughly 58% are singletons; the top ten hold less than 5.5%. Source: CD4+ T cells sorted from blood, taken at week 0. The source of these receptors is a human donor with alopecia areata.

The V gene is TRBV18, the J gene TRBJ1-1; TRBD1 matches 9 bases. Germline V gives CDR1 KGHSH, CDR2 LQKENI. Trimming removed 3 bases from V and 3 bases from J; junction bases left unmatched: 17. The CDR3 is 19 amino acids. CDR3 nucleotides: TGTGCCAGCTCACCGATTCCCCCGGACAGGGGTGGTAGGGACACTGAAGCTTTCTTT. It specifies CASSPIPPDRGGRDTEAFF.

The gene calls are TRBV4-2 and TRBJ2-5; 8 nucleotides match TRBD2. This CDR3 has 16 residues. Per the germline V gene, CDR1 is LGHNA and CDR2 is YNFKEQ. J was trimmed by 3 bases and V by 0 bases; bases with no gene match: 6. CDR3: CASSQEARGGKETQYF. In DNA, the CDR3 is TGTGCCAGCAGCCAAGAGGCTCGGGGGGGGAAAGAGACCCAGTACTTC.

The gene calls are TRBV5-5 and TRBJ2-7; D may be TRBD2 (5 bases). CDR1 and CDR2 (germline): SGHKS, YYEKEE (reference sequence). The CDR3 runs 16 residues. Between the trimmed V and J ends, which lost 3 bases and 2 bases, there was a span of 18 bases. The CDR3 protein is CASSSDGGGFTYEQYF. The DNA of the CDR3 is TGTGCCAGCAGCTCAGACGGAGGCGGTTTCACCTACGAGCAGTACTTC. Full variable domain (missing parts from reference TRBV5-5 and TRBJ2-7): DAGVTQSPTHLIKTRGQQVTLRCSPISGHKSVSWYQQVLGQGPQFIFQYYEKEERGRGNFPDRFSARQFPNYSSELNVNALLLGDSALYLCASSSDGGGFTYEQYFGPGTRLTVT.